This T cell receptor beta chain was recovered during a study of blood T cells in healthy people across ages. General study results and limits: Investigators treated diversity estimates from one million T cells as underestimates.

The V gene lost 1 base and the J gene lost 5 bases, with 6 bases spanning the gap. The CDR3 has 13 residues. Germline V gene sequence: CDR1 LGHNA, CDR2 YNFKEQ. About this clonotype: The target antigen is unknown.

It was with a sample-barcoded 5' primer and a J-beta primer mix that a second PCR of roughly 7 to 12 cycles was run. TCRdb called the 5' RACE reads again in MiXCR, with one record for every CDR3 protein. The sample lists 1 million or so distinct CDR3 sequences, over 35% occurring once. The clonotype was recovered from a woman in her fifties or sixties in good health. The specimen was blood. The chain combines TRBV4-2 with TRBJ2-1; D is unclear. The CDR3 sequence: CASSQGQDNEQFF. DNA of the CDR3: TGTGCCAGCAGCCAAGGGCAGGACAATGAGCAGTTCTTC.